These 9 T cell receptor beta chains originate from one sample sequenced in a study of blood T cell repertoires in COVID-19. The repertoire was sequenced with immunoSEQ multiplex PCR; TCRdb's copy has only in-frame clones and lacks some. The table shows 190,000 or so clones, with over 75% occurring only once. Sequenced sample: PBMCs or T cells enriched from blood (not recorded which). These receptors originate from a man in his forties who had recovered from COVID-19.

This chain joins TRBV6-1 and TRBJ2-7; 7 nucleotides align to TRBD1. Germline CDR1 is MNHNS and CDR2 is SASEGT. Germline trimming cut 3 bases from V and 3 bases from J; bases unmatched to any gene: 11. The CDR3 runs 16 residues. CDR3 protein: CASSEWSGQAIYEQYF. In nucleotides, the CDR3 is TGTGCCAGCAGTGAGTGGAGCGGACAGGCTATCTACGAGCAGTACTTC.

This chain joins TRBV11-2 and TRBJ1-3; 9 positions agree with TRBD1. Unmatched junction bases numbered 8, after V lost 5 bases and J lost 3 bases. The germline gives CDR1 SGHAT, CDR2 FQNNGV. CDR3 length: 16 amino acids. The chain's CDR3 is CASSATTGGGGNTIYF. CDR3 coding DNA: TGTGCCAGCAGCGCGACAACAGGGGGCGGTGGAAACACCATATATTTT.

The chain uses TRBV5-1 and TRBJ2-6, with D possibly matching TRBD1 (5 bases). This CDR3 contains 18 residues. CDR1 SGHRS and CDR2 YFSETQ come from the germline V gene. V was clipped by 1 base and J by 1 base, with 15 bases between them. The CDR3 sequence: CASSLYQGPHSGANVLTF. The CDR3 DNA follows: TGCGCCAGCAGCTTGTATCAGGGCCCTCATTCTGGGGCCAACGTCCTGACTTTC. Together with reference TRBV5-1 and TRBJ2-6, the CDR3 gives the full variable domain: KAGVTQTPRYLIKTRGQQVTLSCSPISGHRSVSWYQQTPGQGLQFLFEYFSETQRNKGNFPGRFSGRQFSNSRSEMNVSTLELGDSALYLCASSLYQGPHSGANVLTFGAGSRLTVL.

This chain joins TRBV12-3 or TRBV12-4 and TRBJ2-3; no clear D gene. V lost 1 base, J lost 10 bases, and 6 bases lay in between. The CDR3 length is 11 residues. The CDR3 protein is CASSLGGAQYF. The CDR3 nucleotides are TGTGCCAGCAGTTTAGGAGGAGCGCAGTATTTT.

The V call is TRBV19, the J call TRBJ2-7, with TRBD1 identical over 7 bases. Germline CDR1 and CDR2: LNHDA and SQIVND (reference sequence). The V and J ends lost 3 bases and 1 base, in that order; junction bases with no gene match: 3. This CDR3 spans 14 amino acids. The CDR3 spells CASSMWGQSYEQYF. The DNA for the CDR3 is TGTGCCAGTAGTATGTGGGGACAGTCCTACGAGCAGTACTTC. Looking up the rest from reference TRBV19 and TRBJ2-7 gives the full variable domain: DGGITQSPKYLFRKEGQNVTLSCEQNLNHDAMYWYRQDPGQGLRLIYYSQIVNDFQKGDIAEGYSVSREKKESFPLTVTSAQKNPTAFYLCASSMWGQSYEQYFGPGTRLTVT.

The chain carries TRBV5-1 and TRBJ1-2; tentatively, D is TRBD1 (6 bases). The germline gives CDR1 SGHRS, CDR2 YFSETQ. V lost 0 bases and J 5 bases, leaving 23 bases between the germline ends. The CDR3 is 18 amino acids. The CDR3 loop reads CASSLASGTPTGWYGYTF. Written as DNA, the CDR3 is TGCGCCAGCAGCTTGGCCTCCGGGACACCCACTGGATGGTATGGCTACACCTTC.

This CDR3 is CASSPSDRMNTEAFF. In DNA, the CDR3 is TGTGCCAGCTCACCATCTGACAGGATGAACACTGAAGCTTTCTTT. The genes are TRBV18 and TRBJ1-1; possibly TRBD1 for D (6 bases). The CDR3 consists of 15 residues. Per the germline V gene, CDR1 is KGHSH and CDR2 is LQKENI. Trimming took off 2 bases at V and 0 bases at J, with 10 bases between the two ends.

DNA of the CDR3: TGCAGCGTTGAAGATCGGGCTAGCGGGATAGAGACCCAGTACTTC. Its protein product is CSVEDRASGIETQYF. This chain links TRBV29-1 with TRBJ2-5; TRBD2 agrees at 9 bases. The CDR3 consists of 15 residues. The trim removed 0 bases at V and 4 bases at J, leaving 6 bases unmatched. Germline CDR1 and CDR2: SQVTM and ANQGSEA.

CDR3 bases: TGTGCCAGCAGTGGACCACGTGGCAGGGCCCTAGAGACCCAGTACTTC. The encoded protein is CASSGPRGRALETQYF. The J gene is TRBJ2-5, the V gene TRBV2, with D possibly being TRBD1 (5 bases). Germline CDR1 and CDR2: SNHLY and FYNNEI. The CDR3 runs to 16 residues. Trimming pared 4 bases from V and 4 bases from J, leaving 19 bases between. The full variable domain, completed using reference TRBV2 and TRBJ2-5, is EPEVTQTPSHQVTQMGQEVILRCVPISNHLYFYWYRQILGQKVEFLVSFYNNEISEKSEIFDDQFSVERPDGSNFTLKIRSTKLEDSAMYFCASSGPRGRALETQYFGPGTRLLVL.